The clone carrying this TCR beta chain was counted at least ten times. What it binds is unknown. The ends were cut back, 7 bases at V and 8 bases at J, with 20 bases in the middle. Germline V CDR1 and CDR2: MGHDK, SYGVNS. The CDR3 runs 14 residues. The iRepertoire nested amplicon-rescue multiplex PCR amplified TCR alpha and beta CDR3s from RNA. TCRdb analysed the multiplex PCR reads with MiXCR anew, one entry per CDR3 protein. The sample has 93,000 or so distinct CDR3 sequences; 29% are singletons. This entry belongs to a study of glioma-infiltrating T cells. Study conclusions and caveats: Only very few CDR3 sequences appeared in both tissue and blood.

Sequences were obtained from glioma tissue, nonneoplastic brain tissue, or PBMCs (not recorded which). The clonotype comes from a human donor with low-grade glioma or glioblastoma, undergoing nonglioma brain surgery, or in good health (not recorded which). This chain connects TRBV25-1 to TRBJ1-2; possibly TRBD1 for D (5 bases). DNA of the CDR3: TGTGCCAGCACCGGGACCTCCCTACCTAGAGGCTACACCTTC. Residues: CASTGTSLPRGYTF.